These 27 T cell receptor beta chains came from one sample sequenced in a study of glioma-infiltrating T cells after dendritic cell vaccination. Specified time point: after dendritic cell vaccination, including at tumor progression/relapse. Data came from immunoSEQ multiplex PCR; TCRdb stores just in-frame clones and leaves some out. The sample holds fewer than 75,000 clones, over 75% seen once. Source: blood, taken after dendritic cell vaccination. The receptors stem from a human donor with glioblastoma.

The CDR3 region has the DNA TGTGCCACCAGCAGAATGACAGGACACTCTGGAAACACCATATATTTT. It translates to CATSRMTGHSGNTIYF. The chain employs TRBV15 and TRBJ1-3, with D perhaps TRBD1 (6 bases). V was clipped by 2 bases and J by 0 bases, with 11 bases between them. Germline assignment: CDR1 LNHNV and CDR2 YYDKDF (reference sequence). The CDR3 totals 16 residues.

The table lists this clone with a few counts. The chain carries TRBV7-9 and TRBJ1-2; TRBD1 matches 9 bases. The CDR3 length is 17 residues. CDR1 SEHNR and CDR2 FQNEAQ come from the germline V gene (reference sequence). Trimming removed 1 base from V and 12 bases from J; junction bases left unmatched: 18. In DNA form, the CDR3 reads TGTGCCAGCAGCTTAGTAGGGACAGGGTTTAGCAGCTCGCAGCACACCTTC. It specifies CASSLVGTGFSSSQHTF.

The chain combines TRBV5-4 with TRBJ1-6; 7 bases align to TRBD1. The germline V gene has CDR1 SGHNT and CDR2 YYREEE (reference sequence). The junction had 4 bases not matched to a gene; V was cut back by 4 bases and J by 6 bases. There are 14 residues in the CDR3. CDR3 in DNA: TGTGCCAGCAGCCGACAGGGATTTAATTCACCCCTCCACTTT. Encoded protein: CASSRQGFNSPLHF.

This clone appeared a few times. This sequence joins TRBV9 and TRBJ2-7, with TRBD1 matching 8 bases. The CDR3 contains 14 residues. After removal of 4 bases from V and 6 bases from J, the junction contained 9 bases not matched to a gene. From germline, CDR1 is SGDLS and CDR2 YYNGEE. The CDR3 is CASSLGQGRPEQYF. DNA of the CDR3: TGTGCCAGCAGCCTCGGACAGGGACGCCCCGAGCAGTACTTC. Based on the CDR3 plus reference TRBV9 and TRBJ2-7, the full variable domain is DSGVTQTPKHLITATGQRVTLRCSPRSGDLSVYWYQQSLDQGLQFLIQYYNGEERAKGNILERFSAQQFPDLHSELNLSSLELGDSALYFCASSLGQGRPEQYFGPGTRLTVT.

DNA for the CDR3: TGTGCCAGCAGCCAAGATTGGGGGCTGGGGACTGAAGCTTTCTTT. Protein product: CASSQDWGLGTEAFF. The chain employs TRBV28 and TRBJ1-1, with a weak D call TRBD1 (6 bases). From germline, CDR1 is MDHEN and CDR2 SYDVKM. The CDR3 spans 15 residues. V lost 6 bases and J 5 bases, leaving 19 bases between the germline ends. The whole variable domain, filled in from reference TRBV28 and TRBJ1-1, reads DVKVTQSSRYLVKRTGEKVFLECVQDMDHENMFWYRQDPGLGLRLIYFSYDVKMKEKGDIPEGYSVSREKKERFSLILESASTNQTSMYLCASSQDWGLGTEAFFGQGTRLTVV.

The gene calls are TRBV19 and TRBJ1-1, with D hard to call. CDR1 and CDR2 from the germline V gene are LNHDA and SQIVND (reference sequence). Trimming took off 3 bases at V and 0 bases at J, with 8 bases between the two ends. This CDR3 spans 14 amino acids. CDR3 sequence (DNA): TGTGCCAGTAGTATGCGAGGCATGAACACTGAAGCTTTCTTT. Its translation is CASSMRGMNTEAFF. Complete variable domain (other parts from reference TRBV19 and TRBJ1-1): DGGITQSPKYLFRKEGQNVTLSCEQNLNHDAMYWYRQDPGQGLRLIYYSQIVNDFQKGDIAEGYSVSREKKESFPLTVTSAQKNPTAFYLCASSMRGMNTEAFFGQGTRLTVV.

Concerning this clone: One end of the junction varies from germline; a read error may be responsible. Other DNA sequences in this sample translate to the same CDR3. This chain connects TRBV6-5 to TRBJ1-6; the match to TRBD1 covers 7 bases. CDR1 and CDR2 from the germline V gene are MNHEY and SVGAGI. The CDR3 length is 15 residues. The CDR3, as DNA: TGTGCCAGCAGTTCGCGGGACAGCTTCAATTCCCCCCTCCACTTT. Amino acids: CASSSRDSFNSPLHF.

V is TRBV7-9 and J is TRBJ2-5; 14 bases align to TRBD2. V shed 5 bases, J shed 4 bases, and the junction held 15 bases outside the gene matches. Germline lookup yields CDR1 SEHNR and CDR2 FQNEAQ (reference sequence). The CDR3 sequence is 19 residues long. CDR3 nucleotides: TGTGCCAGCAGCCCTAATATGAGACTAGCGGGGGGGCCGGGAGAGACCCAGTACTTC. This gives the protein CASSPNMRLAGGPGETQYF.

Regarding this clone: At one of its ends the junction is not consistent with the germline gene, which may arise from a read error. This rearrangement joins TRBV10-2 to TRBJ2-3; tentative D call: TRBD2 (6 bases). CDR1 is WSHSY and CDR2 is SAAADI in the germline V gene. This CDR3 is built from 14 residues. The CDR3 coding sequence is TGTGCCATCAGTGATGCGGGGCCAACAGATACGCAGTATTTT. This codes for CAISDAGPTDTQYF.

The V gene is TRBV15, the J gene TRBJ2-2, with 9 bases identical to TRBD1. The CDR3 is made up of 16 amino acids. The germline gives CDR1 LNHNV, CDR2 YYDKDF (reference sequence). V shed 1 base, J shed 4 bases, and the junction held 4 bases outside the gene matches. The CDR3 is CATSRAGTGTTGELFF. The CDR3 bases are TGTGCCACCAGCAGAGCCGGGACAGGGACCACCGGGGAGCTGTTTTTT.

The chain employs TRBV6-5 and TRBJ1-1; possibly TRBD1 for D (5 bases). V lost 6 bases and J lost 1, with 12 bases in between. CDR3 length: 14 residues. CDR1 and CDR2 (germline): MNHEY, SVGAGI. In DNA, the CDR3 is TGTGCCAGCAGGACCCAGGGTAAGAACACTGAAGCTTTCTTT. This sequence encodes CASRTQGKNTEAFF.

The chain carries TRBV28 and TRBJ2-5; D might be TRBD1 (6 bases). Germline CDR1 is MDHEN and CDR2 is SYDVKM. This CDR3 spans 15 amino acids. V gave up 5 bases and J gave up 7 bases, with 20 bases separating them. Here the CDR3 DNA reads TGTGCCAGCAGTGAAACAGGGCCGGCCCCAGGGACCCAGTACTTC. It encodes CASSETGPAPGTQYF.

V is TRBV9 and J is TRBJ1-4; 10 bases fit TRBD1. V shed 3 bases and J 2 bases; nucleotides not matched to a gene: 4. Germline lookup yields CDR1 SGDLS and CDR2 YYNGEE. The CDR3 spans 16 residues. CDR3 in amino acids: CASSETGGNTNEKLFF. For the CDR3, the DNA is TGTGCCAGCAGCGAGACAGGGGGCAACACTAATGAAAAACTGTTTTTT.

This rearrangement joins TRBV29-1 to TRBJ1-1, with 9 bases fitting TRBD1. There are 16 residues in the CDR3. Germline CDR1 and CDR2: SQVTM and ANQGSEA. V was clipped by 6 bases and J by 1 base; unmatched bases: 12. The CDR3: CSVENRDREKNTEAFF. The DNA of the CDR3 is TGCAGCGTGGAAAACCGGGACAGGGAAAAGAACACTGAAGCTTTCTTT. The full variable domain, its missing parts supplied by reference TRBV29-1 and TRBJ1-1, is SAVISQKPSRDICQRGTSLTIQCQVDSQVTMMFWYRQQPGQSLTLIATANQGSEATYESGFVIDKFPISRPNLTFSTLTVSNMSPEDSSIYLCSVENRDREKNTEAFFGQGTRLTVV.

The chain joins TRBV7-9 to TRBJ2-7; no clear D. Germline V gene data show CDR1 as SEHNR and CDR2 as FQNEAQ (reference sequence). Trimming took off 3 bases at V and 5 bases at J, with 14 bases between the two ends. The CDR3 is 14 amino acids. The DNA for the CDR3 is TGTGCCAGCAGCTTCCACAGAACCCTTGACGAGCAGTACTTC. It codes for CASSFHRTLDEQYF.

The chain uses TRBV18 and TRBJ2-1; D perhaps matches TRBD2 (5 bases). The germline V gene has CDR1 KGHSH and CDR2 LQKENI. V was pared by 6 bases and J by 5 bases, with 17 bases between. The CDR3 runs to 15 residues. The CDR3 reads CASSGNGLDDNEQFF. The CDR3, as DNA: TGTGCCAGCTCCGGAAACGGACTGGATGACAATGAGCAGTTCTTC. The whole variable domain, remainder taken from reference TRBV18 and TRBJ2-1, is NAGVMQNPRHLVRRRGQEARLRCSPMKGHSHVYWYRQLPEEGLKFMVYLQKENIIDESGMPKERFSAEFPKEGPSILRIQQVVRGDSAAYFCASSGNGLDDNEQFFGPGTRLTVL.

This chain uses TRBV2 with TRBJ1-3, with a tentative D call TRBD1 (5 bases). CDR1 and CDR2 from the germline V gene are SNHLY and FYNNEI. V was pared by 4 bases and J by 0 bases, with 13 bases between. The CDR3 has 16 residues. The CDR3 region is CASSVRTPNSGNTIYF. For the CDR3, the DNA is TGTGCCAGCAGTGTACGGACACCCAACTCTGGAAACACCATATATTTT.

The chain is built from TRBV19 and TRBJ1-5; 7 bases are a match to TRBD1. Germline V gene lookup returns CDR1 LNHDA and CDR2 SQIVND (reference sequence). The V gene end was trimmed by 5 bases and the J gene end by 2 bases; junction bases not matched to a gene: 3. This CDR3 spans 14 amino acids. CDR3 DNA sequence: TGTGCCAGTAGTCCCAGGGGGGGCAATCAGCCCCAGCATTTT. Protein: CASSPRGGNQPQHF. Filled out from reference TRBV19 and TRBJ1-5, the complete variable domain reads DGGITQSPKYLFRKEGQNVTLSCEQNLNHDAMYWYRQDPGQGLRLIYYSQIVNDFQKGDIAEGYSVSREKKESFPLTVTSAQKNPTAFYLCASSPRGGNQPQHFGDGTRLSIL.

The gene calls are TRBV5-6 and TRBJ2-3, with D unresolved. V was shortened by 0 bases and J by 7 bases, with 18 bases between the two germline ends. The CDR3 has 16 residues. Germline-derived CDR1 and CDR2 are SGHDT and YYEEEE. CDR3 bases: TGTGCCAGCAGCTTGGCCGTTATTACGAGGTTGAATACGCAGTATTTT. This translates into CASSLAVITRLNTQYF.

The genes are TRBV4-3 and TRBJ2-3; 7 bases align to TRBD1. Germline trimming cut 0 bases from V and 2 bases from J; bases unmatched to any gene: 8. The germline gives CDR1 LGHNA, CDR2 YSLEER. The CDR3 has 17 amino acids. The CDR3 region is CASSQDVRDSVTDTQYF. CDR3 nucleotides: TGCGCCAGCAGCCAAGATGTAAGGGACAGTGTCACAGATACGCAGTATTTT.

This clone was seen just once. J is TRBJ1-2 and V is TRBV2; D may be TRBD1 (5 bases). Trimming shortened V by 2 bases and J by 4 bases, and 14 bases separated the two germline ends. CDR1 and CDR2 from the germline V gene are SNHLY and FYNNEI. The CDR3 covers 15 residues. The CDR3 nucleotides are TGTGCCAGCAGTGAACTCCAGGGATTAACCTATGGCTACACCTTC. Protein sequence: CASSELQGLTYGYTF.

The V and J genes are TRBV30 and TRBJ1-5, with 7 bases fitting TRBD1. V shed 0 bases and J 3 bases; nucleotides not matched to a gene: 8. Per germline, CDR1 GTSNPN and CDR2 SVGIG (reference sequence). The CDR3 runs to 16 residues. The CDR3 DNA reads TGTGCCTGGAGTGTGGGGACGGGACAGTTCAATCAGCCCCAGCATTTT. Residues: CAWSVGTGQFNQPQHF.

This chain's CDR3 is CASCGGPSEQYF. As DNA, the CDR3 is TGTGCCTCCTGCGGGGGCCCATCCGAGCAGTACTTC. This chain connects TRBV7-9 to TRBJ2-7, with D tentatively TRBD2 (7 bases). CDR1 and CDR2 (germline): SEHNR, FQNEAQ (reference sequence). The length of the CDR3 is 12 residues. V lost 11 bases and J lost 6, with 17 bases in between.

In nucleotides, the CDR3 is TGTGCCAGCAGCCAAGAAACAGGGAGCAATCAGCCCCAGCATTTT. Its translation is CASSQETGSNQPQHF. The J gene is TRBJ1-5, the V gene TRBV4-2; a possible D gene is TRBD1 (6 bases). This CDR3 contains 15 residues. CDR1 LGHNA and CDR2 YNFKEQ come from the germline V gene. V was pared by 0 bases and J by 1 base, with 7 bases between.

A single count supports this clone. This chain joins TRBV2 and TRBJ2-5; TRBD2 matches at 8 bases. This CDR3 region has 15 residues. Germline CDR1 reads SNHLY; CDR2 reads FYNNEI. With 6 bases clipped from V and 5 bases from J, the junction kept 11 bases outside the gene matches. The CDR3 here is CASRLTRGGGETQYF. CDR3 coding DNA: TGTGCCAGCAGACTGACCCGGGGGGGCGGGGAGACCCAGTACTTC.

The gene calls are TRBV4-1 and TRBJ2-6; 7 bases match TRBD2. The CDR3 has 18 amino acids. The V and J ends lost 3 bases and 0 bases, in that order; junction bases with no gene match: 8. CDR1 and CDR2 (germline): MGHRA, YSYEKL. For the CDR3, the DNA is TGCGCCAGCAGCCACCCTTTGGGGGGGGGCTCTGGGGCCAACGTCCTGACTTTC. It yields the protein CASSHPLGGGSGANVLTF.

The rearrangement uses TRBV4-2 and TRBJ1-1; 7 bases map to TRBD1. CDR1 is LGHNA and CDR2 is YNFKEQ in the germline V gene. The CDR3 spans 15 residues. The J segment lost 5 bases and the V segment lost 4 bases, leaving 10 bases of the junction unmatched. As DNA, the CDR3 is TGTGCCAGCAGCCGAGGCCGGACAGGAGAAACTGAAGCTTTCTTT. Protein: CASSRGRTGETEAFF.